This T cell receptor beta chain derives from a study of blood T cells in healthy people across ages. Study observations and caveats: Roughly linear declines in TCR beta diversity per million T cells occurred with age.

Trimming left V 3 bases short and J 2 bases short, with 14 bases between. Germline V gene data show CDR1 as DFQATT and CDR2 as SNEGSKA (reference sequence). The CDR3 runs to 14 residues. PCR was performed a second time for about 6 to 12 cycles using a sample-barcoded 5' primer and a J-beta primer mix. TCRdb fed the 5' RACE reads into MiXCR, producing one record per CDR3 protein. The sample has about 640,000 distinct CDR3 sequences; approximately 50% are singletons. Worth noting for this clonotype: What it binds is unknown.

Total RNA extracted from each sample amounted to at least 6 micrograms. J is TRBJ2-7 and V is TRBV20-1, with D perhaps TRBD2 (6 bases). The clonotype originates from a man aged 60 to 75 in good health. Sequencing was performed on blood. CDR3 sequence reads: CSASPPGDAYEQYF. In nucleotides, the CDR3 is TGCAGTGCTAGTCCGCCGGGAGACGCCTACGAGCAGTACTTC.